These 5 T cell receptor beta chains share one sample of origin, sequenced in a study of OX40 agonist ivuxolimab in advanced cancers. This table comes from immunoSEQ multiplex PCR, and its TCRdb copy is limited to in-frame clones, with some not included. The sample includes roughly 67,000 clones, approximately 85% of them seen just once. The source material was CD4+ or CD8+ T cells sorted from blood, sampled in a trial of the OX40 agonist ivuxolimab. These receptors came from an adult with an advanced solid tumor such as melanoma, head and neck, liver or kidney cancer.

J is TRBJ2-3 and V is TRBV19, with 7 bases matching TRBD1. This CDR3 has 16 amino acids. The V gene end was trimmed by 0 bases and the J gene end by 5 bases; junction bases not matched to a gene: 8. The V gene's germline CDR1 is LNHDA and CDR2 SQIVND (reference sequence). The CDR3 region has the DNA TGTGCCAGTAGTATAGATCGGACAGGAGGCGGAGATACGCAGTATTTT. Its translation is CASSIDRTGGGDTQYF.

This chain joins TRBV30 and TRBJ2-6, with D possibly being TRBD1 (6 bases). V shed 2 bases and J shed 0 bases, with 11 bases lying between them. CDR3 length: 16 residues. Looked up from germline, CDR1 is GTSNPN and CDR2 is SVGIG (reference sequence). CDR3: CAWSNRAGSGANVLTF. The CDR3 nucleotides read TGTGCCTGGAGTAACAGGGCCGGCTCTGGGGCCAACGTCCTGACTTTC.

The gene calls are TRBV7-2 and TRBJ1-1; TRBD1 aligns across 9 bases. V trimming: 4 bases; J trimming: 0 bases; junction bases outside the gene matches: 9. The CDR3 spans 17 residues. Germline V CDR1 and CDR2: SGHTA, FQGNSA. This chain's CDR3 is CASSSDRGFTMNTEAFF. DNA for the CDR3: TGTGCCAGCAGCTCGGACAGGGGTTTTACCATGAACACTGAAGCTTTCTTT.

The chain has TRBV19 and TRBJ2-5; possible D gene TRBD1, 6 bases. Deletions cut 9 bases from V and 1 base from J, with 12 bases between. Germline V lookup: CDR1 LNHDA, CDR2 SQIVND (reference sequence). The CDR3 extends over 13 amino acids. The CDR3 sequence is CASSDSGQETQYF. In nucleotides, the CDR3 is TGTGCCAGCTCGGACAGCGGCCAAGAGACCCAGTACTTC. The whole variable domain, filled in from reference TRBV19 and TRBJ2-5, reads DGGITQSPKYLFRKEGQNVTLSCEQNLNHDAMYWYRQDPGQGLRLIYYSQIVNDFQKGDIAEGYSVSREKKESFPLTVTSAQKNPTAFYLCASSDSGQETQYFGPGTRLLVL.

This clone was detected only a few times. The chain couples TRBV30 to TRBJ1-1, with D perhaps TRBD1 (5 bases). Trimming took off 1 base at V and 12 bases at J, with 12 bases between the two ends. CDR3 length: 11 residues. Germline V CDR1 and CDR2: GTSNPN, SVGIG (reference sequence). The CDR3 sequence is CAWSGGGATFF. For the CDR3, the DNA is TGTGCCTGGAGTGGAGGAGGGGCGACTTTCTTT.